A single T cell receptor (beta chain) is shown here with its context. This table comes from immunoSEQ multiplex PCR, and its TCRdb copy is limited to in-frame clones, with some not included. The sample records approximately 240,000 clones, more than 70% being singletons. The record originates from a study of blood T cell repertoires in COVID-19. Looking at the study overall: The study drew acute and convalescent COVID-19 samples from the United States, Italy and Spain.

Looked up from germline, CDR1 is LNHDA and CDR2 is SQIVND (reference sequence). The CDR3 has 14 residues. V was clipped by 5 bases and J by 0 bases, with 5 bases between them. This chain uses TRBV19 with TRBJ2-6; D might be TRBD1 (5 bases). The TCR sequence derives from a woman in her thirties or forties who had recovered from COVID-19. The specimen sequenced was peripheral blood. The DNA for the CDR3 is TGTGCCAGTAGTGACAGCTCTGGGGCCAACGTCCTGACTTTC. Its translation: CASSDSSGANVLTF. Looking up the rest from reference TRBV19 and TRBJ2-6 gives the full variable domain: DGGITQSPKYLFRKEGQNVTLSCEQNLNHDAMYWYRQDPGQGLRLIYYSQIVNDFQKGDIAEGYSVSREKKESFPLTVTSAQKNPTAFYLCASSDSSGANVLTFGAGSRLTVL.